This T cell receptor (beta chain) was profiled in a study of T cell repertoires in cytomegalovirus infection. The wider study: CMV epitopes used comprised recently identified HLA-C-restricted ones and well-studied HLA-B-restricted ones. General study points: HLA-C-restricted CMV clonotypes gave the most frequent clonotype in two of eight donors.

This clonotype was seen a handful of times. What it binds is unknown. In TCRdb, the reads were re-called with MiXCR into one record per CDR3 protein. The sample includes some 920,000 distinct CDR3 sequences, around 30% of them seen just once. CDR3 length equals 16 residues. The junction had 5 bases not matched to a gene; V was cut back by 1 base and J by 2 bases. Germline V gives CDR1 MGHRA, CDR2 YSYEKL. The sample consisted of cultured CD8+ T cells from PBMCs, taken from culture after CMV antigen stimulation. The rearrangement uses TRBV4-1 and TRBJ1-2, with TRBD1 matching over 9 bases. The receptor's source is a human donor in good health (CMV status not recorded). Some clones in this sample may be carry-over from other donors' samples. The CDR3 DNA sequence: TGCGCCAGCAGCCAAGCGGACAGGGGCCGCAACTATGGCTACACCTTC. Protein sequence: CASSQADRGRNYGYTF.